A single sample is the source of the 16 T cell receptor beta chains below, sequenced in a study of blood T cell repertoires in COVID-19. Generated by immunoSEQ multiplex PCR, the TCRdb table keeps only in-frame clones and is missing some. Altogether nearly 65,000 clones are present, about 86% being singletons, with the ten largest covering 9.5% to 15%. Sequencing was done on a sample of peripheral blood. Every receptor here comes from a human donor in a cohort sampled during active COVID-19.

The chain is built from TRBV9 and TRBJ2-2, with D uncertain. The CDR3 runs 15 residues. Germline-derived CDR1 and CDR2 are SGDLS and YYNGEE. V was pared by 3 bases and J by 2 bases, with 11 bases between. DNA for the CDR3: TGTGCCAGCAGCGCCCAACCACATAACACCGGGGAGCTGTTTTTT. Protein product: CASSAQPHNTGELFF. The full variable domain, rest sourced from reference TRBV9 and TRBJ2-2, is DSGVTQTPKHLITATGQRVTLRCSPRSGDLSVYWYQQSLDQGLQFLIQYYNGEERAKGNILERFSAQQFPDLHSELNLSSLELGDSALYFCASSAQPHNTGELFFGEGSRLTVL.

The chain is built from TRBV18 and TRBJ2-6, with a weak D call TRBD2 (5 bases). CDR1 is KGHSH and CDR2 is LQKENI in the germline V gene. The V and J ends lost 3 bases and 0 bases respectively, with 27 bases between them. The CDR3 runs to 22 residues. The CDR3 region has the DNA TGTGCCAGCTCACCTAAGGGCGTGTCTGTACTCGGGAATTTCTCTGGGGCCAACGTCCTGACTTTC. Residues: CASSPKGVSVLGNFSGANVLTF. The full variable domain, with the rest looked up from reference TRBV18 and TRBJ2-6, is NAGVMQNPRHLVRRRGQEARLRCSPMKGHSHVYWYRQLPEEGLKFMVYLQKENIIDESGMPKERFSAEFPKEGPSILRIQQVVRGDSAAYFCASSPKGVSVLGNFSGANVLTFGAGSRLTVL.

This clone was picked up a small number of times. This rearrangement joins TRBV18 to TRBJ1-1; 9 nucleotides line up with TRBD1. Losses at the gene ends were 6 bases for V and 5 bases for J; bases not matched to a gene: 7. The CDR3 runs 14 residues. The germline V gene encodes CDR1 KGHSH and CDR2 LQKENI. The CDR3 coding sequence is TGTGCCAGCTCTACACAGGGGGCGGGAACTGAAGCTTTCTTT. This encodes CASSTQGAGTEAFF.

This chain connects TRBV30 to TRBJ1-6, with 7 bases aligning to TRBD1. Losses at the gene ends were 1 base for V and 6 bases for J; bases not matched to a gene: 3. Germline assignment: CDR1 GTSNPN and CDR2 SVGIG (reference sequence). The CDR3 runs 14 residues. CDR3 loop: CAWSGGQPNSPLHF. CDR3 coding DNA: TGTGCCTGGAGTGGGGGACAGCCTAATTCACCCCTCCACTTT. The full variable domain, completed using reference TRBV30 and TRBJ1-6, is SQTIHQWPATLVQPVGSPLSLECTVEGTSNPNLYWYRQAAGRGLQLLFYSVGIGQISSEVPQNLSASRPQDRQFILSSKKLLLSDSGFYLCAWSGGQPNSPLHFGNGTRLTVT.

The chain has TRBV7-2 and TRBJ2-7; 8 bases line up with TRBD1. V lost 5 bases to trimming and J lost 0 bases; unmatched junction nucleotides: 6. CDR1 is SGHTA, CDR2 FQGNSA, per germline. This CDR3 contains 15 residues. The CDR3 reads CASSPDRALSYEQYF. CDR3 sequence (DNA): TGTGCCAGCAGCCCGGACAGGGCCCTCTCCTACGAGCAGTACTTC.

The chain employs TRBV19 and TRBJ1-3, with D possibly TRBD1 on 6 matching bases. CDR1 and CDR2 from the germline V gene are LNHDA and SQIVND (reference sequence). The V and J ends lost 6 bases and 0 bases respectively, with 12 bases between them. The CDR3 runs to 15 residues. The chain's CDR3 is CASSPGQNSGNTIYF. The DNA of the CDR3 is TGTGCCAGTAGCCCCGGACAGAACTCTGGAAACACCATATATTTT.

V and J are TRBV5-1 and TRBJ2-2, with D possibly matching TRBD2 (6 bases). V lost 3 bases and J lost 3, with 9 bases in between. This CDR3 comprises 14 residues. Germline CDR1 reads SGHRS; CDR2 reads YFSETQ. The CDR3 DNA follows: TGCGCCAGCAGCTCCGGGGAGGACACCGGGGAGCTGTTTTTT. Residues: CASSSGEDTGELFF. Filled out from reference TRBV5-1 and TRBJ2-2, the complete variable domain reads KAGVTQTPRYLIKTRGQQVTLSCSPISGHRSVSWYQQTPGQGLQFLFEYFSETQRNKGNFPGRFSGRQFSNSRSEMNVSTLELGDSALYLCASSSGEDTGELFFGEGSRLTVL.

CDR3 loop: CASSLGYLGSSGNTIYF. The CDR3 DNA follows: TGTGCCAGCAGCCTAGGTTACCTAGGGAGCTCTGGAAACACCATATATTTT. The chain recombines TRBV7-8 with TRBJ1-3; D not certain. The V and J ends lost 5 bases and 0 bases respectively, with 17 bases between them. CDR3 length: 17 residues. CDR1 is SGHVS and CDR2 is FQNEAQ in the germline V gene.

The chain employs TRBV19 and TRBJ2-1; 8 bases fit TRBD2. Germline V gene data show CDR1 as LNHDA and CDR2 as SQIVND (reference sequence). The CDR3 has 13 residues. Losses at the gene ends were 0 bases for V and 9 bases for J; bases not matched to a gene: 1. CDR3 nucleotide sequence: TGTGCCAGTAGTATAGATCGGGGGGGTGAGCAGTTCTTC. This encodes CASSIDRGGEQFF.

This chain uses TRBV6-5 with TRBJ1-1; D possibly corresponds to TRBD1 (5 bases). The V gene's germline CDR1 is MNHEY and CDR2 SVGAGI. Trimming left V 6 bases short and J 6 bases short, with 14 bases between. The CDR3 is made up of 13 amino acids. DNA of the CDR3: TGTGCCAGCAGGGGGGGTGGGGCAGCTGAAGCTTTCTTT. Residues: CASRGGGAAEAFF.

The rearrangement joins TRBV6-5 to TRBJ1-1; 7 bases agree with TRBD1. The CDR3 spans 15 residues. Germline loops: CDR1 MNHEY, CDR2 SVGAGI. Unmatched junction bases numbered 12, after V lost 6 bases and J lost 5 bases. CDR3 region: CASSPLGGQGTEAFF. The CDR3 DNA is TGTGCCAGCAGCCCCCTAGGGGGCCAGGGGACTGAAGCTTTCTTT.

The rearrangement links TRBV7-2 to TRBJ2-3, with 8 bases that match TRBD2. This CDR3 is built from 13 residues. V lost 7 bases to trimming and J lost 5 bases; unmatched junction nucleotides: 5. Per the germline V gene, CDR1 is SGHTA and CDR2 is FQGNSA. The CDR3 nucleotides read TGTGCCAGCAACTTCCTAGCGGGAGATACGCAGTATTTT. Translating it yields CASNFLAGDTQYF.

The rearrangement links TRBV18 to TRBJ2-4, with 13 bases lining up with TRBD2. CDR3 length: 21 residues. Germline-derived CDR1 and CDR2 are KGHSH and LQKENI. V trimming: 1 base; J trimming: 1 base; junction bases outside the gene matches: 13. CDR3 in amino acids: CASSPRSSRLAGGRAKNIQYF. As DNA, the CDR3 is TGTGCCAGCTCACCACGGTCAAGTAGACTAGCGGGAGGCAGGGCCAAAAACATTCAGTACTTC. The full variable domain, with the rest looked up from reference TRBV18 and TRBJ2-4, is NAGVMQNPRHLVRRRGQEARLRCSPMKGHSHVYWYRQLPEEGLKFMVYLQKENIIDESGMPKERFSAEFPKEGPSILRIQQVVRGDSAAYFCASSPRSSRLAGGRAKNIQYFGAGTRLSVL.

This rearrangement joins TRBV15 to TRBJ1-5; 10 bases align to TRBD1. The CDR3 length is 15 residues. Unmatched junction bases numbered 6, after V lost 3 bases and J lost 7 bases. Germline values: CDR1 LNHNV, CDR2 YYDKDF (reference sequence). The CDR3 protein is CATSRDRGSRQPQHF. CDR3 in DNA: TGTGCCACCAGCAGGGACAGGGGGTCAAGGCAGCCCCAGCATTTT. Looking up the rest from reference TRBV15 and TRBJ1-5 gives the full variable domain: DAMVIQNPRYQVTQFGKPVTLSCSQTLNHNVMYWYQQKSSQAPKLLFHYYDKDFNNEADTPDNFQSRRPNTSFCFLDIRSPGLGDTAMYLCATSRDRGSRQPQHFGDGTRLSIL.

The chain combines TRBV5-5 with TRBJ2-3; TRBD1 is a possible D gene (5 bases). Trimming took off 4 bases at V and 2 bases at J, with 11 bases between the two ends. This CDR3 has 14 residues. Germline V gene data show CDR1 as SGHKS and CDR2 as YYEKEE (reference sequence). The CDR3 nucleotides are TGTGCCAGCAGCAGGCAGGGCCCCACAGATACGCAGTATTTT. It yields the protein CASSRQGPTDTQYF.

This clone has a handful of counts. The chain recombines TRBV28 with TRBJ2-7, with D maybe TRBD2 (6 bases). This CDR3 comprises 15 residues. Germline lookup yields CDR1 MDHEN and CDR2 SYDVKM. Trimming pared 4 bases from V and 2 bases from J, leaving 15 bases between. Here the CDR3 DNA reads TGTGCCAGCAGTTCGCTCGGGACTGAAACCTACGAGCAGTACTTC. Its translation: CASSSLGTETYEQYF.